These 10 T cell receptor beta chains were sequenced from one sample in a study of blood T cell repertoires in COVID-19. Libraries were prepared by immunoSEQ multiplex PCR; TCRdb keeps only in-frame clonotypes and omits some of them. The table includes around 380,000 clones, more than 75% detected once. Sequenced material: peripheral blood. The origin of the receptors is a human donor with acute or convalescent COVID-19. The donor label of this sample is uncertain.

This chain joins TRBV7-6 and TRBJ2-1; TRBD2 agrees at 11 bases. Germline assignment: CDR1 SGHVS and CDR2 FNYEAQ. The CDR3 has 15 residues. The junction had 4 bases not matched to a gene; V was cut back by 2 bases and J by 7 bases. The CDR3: CASSLLAGGPNEQFF. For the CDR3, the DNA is TGTGCCAGCAGCTTACTAGCGGGAGGACCGAATGAGCAGTTCTTC.

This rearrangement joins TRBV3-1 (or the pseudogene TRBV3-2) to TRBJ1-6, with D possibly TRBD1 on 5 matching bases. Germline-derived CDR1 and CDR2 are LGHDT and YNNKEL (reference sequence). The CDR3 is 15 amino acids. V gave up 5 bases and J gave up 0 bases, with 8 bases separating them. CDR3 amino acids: CASSAQGSYNSPLHF. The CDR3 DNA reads TGTGCCAGCAGCGCCCAGGGCTCCTATAATTCACCCCTCCACTTT.

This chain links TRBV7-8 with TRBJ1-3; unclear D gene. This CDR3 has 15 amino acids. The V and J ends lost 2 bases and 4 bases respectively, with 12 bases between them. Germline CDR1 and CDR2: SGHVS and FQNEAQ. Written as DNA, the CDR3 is TGTGCCAGCAGCTTATGGGCAGCCTCGGGAAACACCATATATTTT. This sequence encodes CASSLWAASGNTIYF.

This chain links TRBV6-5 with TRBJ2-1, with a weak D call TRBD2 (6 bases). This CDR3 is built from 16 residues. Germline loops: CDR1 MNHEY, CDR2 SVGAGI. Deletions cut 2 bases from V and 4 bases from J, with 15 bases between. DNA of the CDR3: TGTGCCAGCAGTTACCAAGGAGGGATCGGGTACAATGAGCAGTTCTTC. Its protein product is CASSYQGGIGYNEQFF.

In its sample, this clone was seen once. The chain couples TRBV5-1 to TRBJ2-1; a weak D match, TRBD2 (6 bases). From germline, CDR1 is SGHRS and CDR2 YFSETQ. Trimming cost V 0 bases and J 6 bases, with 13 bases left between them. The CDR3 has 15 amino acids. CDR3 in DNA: TGCGCCAGCAGCTTGGGGGAGGCTAGCATCAATGAGCAGTTCTTC. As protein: CASSLGEASINEQFF.

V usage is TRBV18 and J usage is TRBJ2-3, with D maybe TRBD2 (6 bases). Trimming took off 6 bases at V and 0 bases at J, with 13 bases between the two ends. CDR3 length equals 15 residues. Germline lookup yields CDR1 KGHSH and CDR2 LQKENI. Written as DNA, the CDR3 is TGTGCCAGCTCCCGGGACTTGGGAAGCACAGATACGCAGTATTTT. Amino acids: CASSRDLGSTDTQYF.

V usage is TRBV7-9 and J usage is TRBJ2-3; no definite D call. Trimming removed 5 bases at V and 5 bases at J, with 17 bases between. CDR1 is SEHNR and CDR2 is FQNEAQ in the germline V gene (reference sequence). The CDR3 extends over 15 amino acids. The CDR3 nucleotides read TGTGCCAGCAGCCATTGGGTCTCGGGTGGAGATACGCAGTATTTT. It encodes CASSHWVSGGDTQYF.

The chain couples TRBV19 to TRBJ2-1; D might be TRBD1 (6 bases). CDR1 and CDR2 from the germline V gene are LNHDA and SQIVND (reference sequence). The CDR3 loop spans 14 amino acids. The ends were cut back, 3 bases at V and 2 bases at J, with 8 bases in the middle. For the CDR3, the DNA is TGTGCCAGTAGTATCACAGGGACCTACAATGAGCAGTTCTTC. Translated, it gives CASSITGTYNEQFF.

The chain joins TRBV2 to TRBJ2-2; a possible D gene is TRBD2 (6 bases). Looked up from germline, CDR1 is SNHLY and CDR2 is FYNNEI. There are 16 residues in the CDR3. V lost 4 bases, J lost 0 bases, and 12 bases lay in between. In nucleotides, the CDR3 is TGTGCCAGCAGTGGCCCCCGGGACTCGAACACCGGGGAGCTGTTTTTT. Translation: CASSGPRDSNTGELFF.

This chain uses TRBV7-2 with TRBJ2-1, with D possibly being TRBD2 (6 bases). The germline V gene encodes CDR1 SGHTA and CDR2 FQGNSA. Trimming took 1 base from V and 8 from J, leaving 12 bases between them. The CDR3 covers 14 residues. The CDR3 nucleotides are TGTGCCAGCAGCTTAGAGATACTAGCTCATGAGCAGTTCTTC. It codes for CASSLEILAHEQFF.